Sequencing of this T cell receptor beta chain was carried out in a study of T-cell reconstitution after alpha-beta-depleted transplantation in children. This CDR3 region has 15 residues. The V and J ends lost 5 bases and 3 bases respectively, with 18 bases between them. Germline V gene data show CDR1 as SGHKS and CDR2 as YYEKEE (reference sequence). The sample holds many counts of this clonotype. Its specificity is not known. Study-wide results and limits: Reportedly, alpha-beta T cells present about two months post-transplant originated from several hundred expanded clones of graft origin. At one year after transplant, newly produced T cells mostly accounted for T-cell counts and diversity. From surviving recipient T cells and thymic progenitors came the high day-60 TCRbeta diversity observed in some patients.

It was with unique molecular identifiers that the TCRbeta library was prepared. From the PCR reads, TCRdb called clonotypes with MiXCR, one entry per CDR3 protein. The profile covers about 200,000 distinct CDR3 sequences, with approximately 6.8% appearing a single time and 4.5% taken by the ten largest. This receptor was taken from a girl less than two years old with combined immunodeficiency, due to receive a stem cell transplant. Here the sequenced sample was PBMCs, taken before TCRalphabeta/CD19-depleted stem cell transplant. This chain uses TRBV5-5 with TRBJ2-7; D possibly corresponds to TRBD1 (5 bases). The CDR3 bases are TGTGCCAGCAGTCCCGAGGAGAAGGGGAACTACGAGCAGTACTTC. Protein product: CASSPEEKGNYEQYF.